This passage covers 26 T cell receptor beta chains from one sample sequenced in a study of tumor and adjacent non-tumor tissue in lung cancer. TCRbeta libraries were built with three rounds of nested PCR, modified from ARM-PCR. One entry per CDR3 protein results from TCRdb running MiXCR on the multiplex PCR reads. The repertoire holds 60,000 to 95,000 distinct CDR3 sequences, with around four fifths as singletons. The template was RNA from unsorted bulk tissue. Input material: lung tumor tissue. The receptor set was obtained from a woman between 50 and 59 years old with non-small cell lung cancer.

Concerning this clonotype itself: The conserved final phenylalanine or tryptophan is absent from the CDR3, which likely points to a read error. V is TRBV12-3 or TRBV12-4 and J is TRBJ2-1; no firm D call. Trimming cost V 5 bases and J 0 bases, with 11 bases left between them. CDR3 length: 15 amino acids. CDR3 sequence reads: CASSQHDSSYNEQFS. CDR3 sequence (DNA): TGTGCCAGCAGTCAACATGACTCCTCCTACAATGAGCAGTTCTCC.

This clonotype was seen a single time. This rearrangement joins TRBV29-1 to TRBJ1-4; no clear D. V was trimmed by 8 bases and J by 6 bases, leaving 16 bases between them. This CDR3 has 13 amino acids. Germline-derived CDR1 and CDR2 are SQVTM and ANQGSEA. The CDR3 here is CSIVRGLYEKLFF. Written as DNA, the CDR3 is TGCAGCATCGTGAGAGGCCTTTATGAAAAACTGTTTTTT.

The chain combines TRBV2 with TRBJ1-1; 7 bases match TRBD1. The V gene end was trimmed by 8 bases and the J gene end by 4 bases; junction bases not matched to a gene: 4. CDR3 length: 12 amino acids. CDR1 and CDR2 from the germline V gene are SNHLY and FYNNEI. The CDR3 is CASATGATEAFF. The DNA for the CDR3 is TGTGCCAGCGCCACAGGGGCCACTGAAGCTTTCTTT.

The V call is TRBV28, the J call TRBJ2-7; D ambiguous. The CDR3 loop spans 11 amino acids. The germline CDR1 and CDR2 sequences are MDHEN and SYDVKM. V was shortened by 5 bases and J by 7 bases, with 9 bases between the two germline ends. The CDR3 DNA reads TGTGCCAGCAGTCTCCGCTATGAGCAGTACTTC. Protein product: CASSLRYEQYF.

In regard to this clonotype: Germline is not matched at one junction end, which may reflect a read error. The chain is built from TRBV7-8 and TRBJ2-5, with D maybe TRBD1 (5 bases). The CDR3 runs to 13 residues. Germline V gene lookup returns CDR1 SGHVS and CDR2 FQNEAQ. CDR3 sequence (DNA): TGTGTCAGCAGCGTCAGGGTTCTCGAGACCCATTTCTTC. Protein product: CVSSVRVLETHFF.

A remark on this clonotype: One base away lies a much larger clone, so this may be a sequencing read error. The chain uses TRBV7-2 and TRBJ2-3; D is perhaps TRBD2 (6 bases). The CDR3 contains 16 residues. Trimming left V 0 bases short and J 2 bases short, with 12 bases between. CDR1 is SGHTA and CDR2 is FQGNSA in the germline V gene. The CDR3: CASSLALGRDTDTQYF. The CDR3 DNA sequence: TGTGCCAGCAGCTTAGCGCTAGGGCGGGACACAGATACGCAGTATTTT.

With regard to this clonotype: The junction and the germline gene differ at one end; a read error may be behind it. CDR3 in amino acids: CTSRMGSSGANVVTF. As DNA, the CDR3 is TGTACCAGTAGGATGGGGTCCTCTGGGGCCAACGTCGTGACTTTC. The genes are TRBV6-6 and TRBJ2-6; perhaps TRBD1 as D (5 bases). From germline, CDR1 is MNHNY and CDR2 SVGAGI (reference sequence). The CDR3 consists of 15 residues.

Worth noting for this clonotype: A read error may explain this, as a much larger clone is one base away. The rearrangement joins TRBV29-1 to TRBJ2-1, with D tentatively TRBD1 or TRBD2 (5 bases each). The CDR3 loop spans 16 amino acids. In germline, CDR1 is SQVTM, CDR2 ANQGSEA. With 1 base removed from V and 3 bases from J, the gap between germline ends came to 16 bases. This chain's CDR3 is CSVEGGEEGSYNEQFF. In DNA form, the CDR3 reads TGCAGCGTTGAAGGTGGGGAAGAGGGGAGCTACAATGAGCAGTTCTTC.

This rearrangement joins TRBV12-3 or TRBV12-4 to TRBJ2-7; tentative D call: TRBD1 (5 bases). The ends were cut back, 8 bases at V and 9 bases at J, with 14 bases in the middle. CDR3 length equals 11 residues. The CDR3 bases are TGTGCCAGCCGAGCAGGGTTGAGGCAGTACGTC. It is translated as CASRAGLRQYV.

A remark on this clonotype: At one of its ends the junction is not consistent with the germline gene, which may arise from a read error. V gene TRBV12-3 or TRBV12-4 combines with J gene TRBJ2-1; maybe TRBD2 (6 bases). The CDR3 sequence is 15 residues long. The CDR3 sequence: CPRSLSDGSHNEQFF. CDR3 coding DNA: TGTCCCAGGAGTTTATCCGACGGGAGCCACAATGAGCAGTTCTTC.

The V call is TRBV6-1, the J call TRBJ2-1, with D maybe TRBD1 (5 bases). The CDR3 spans 15 residues. The germline gives CDR1 MNHNS, CDR2 SASEGT. Written as DNA, the CDR3 is TGTGCTACCAGTGAAGCCCAGGGCATGTACAATGAGCAGTTCTTC. It is translated as CATSEAQGMYNEQFF.

Turning to this clonotype: The conserved phenylalanine or tryptophan is not found at the CDR3 terminus, so this likely reflects a read error. The genes are TRBV4-2 and TRBJ2-7; TRBD2 matches at 13 bases. CDR1 and CDR2 (germline): LGHNA, YNFKEQ. The CDR3 runs to 18 residues. Written as DNA, the CDR3 is TGTGCCAGTAGCCAAGAAGGACTAGCGGGAGAAGAGCGCTGCGAGCAGTACTTA. Amino acids: CASSQEGLAGEERCEQYL.

This clonotype qualifies as medium-sized (0.01 to 0.1%). V usage is TRBV6-1 and J usage is TRBJ2-1, with 9 bases lining up with TRBD2. After removal of 3 bases from V and 8 bases from J, the junction contained 8 bases not matched to a gene. Germline CDR1 and CDR2: MNHNS and SASEGT. This CDR3 region has 15 residues. CDR3 bases: TGTGCCAGCAGTGATGGTAGCGGGAGAATCGATGAGCAGTTCTTC. It is translated as CASSDGSGRIDEQFF.

Points on this clonotype: Just one base apart from a much larger clone, this may be a read error. This rearrangement joins TRBV20-1 to TRBJ1-2; weak D call: TRBD1 (5 bases). CDR1 is DFQATT and CDR2 is SNEGSKA in the germline V gene (reference sequence). The CDR3 consists of 15 residues. DNA for the CDR3: TGCAGTGCCCCCCGGGGACTCAACCTTAACTATGGCTACTCCTTC. It codes for CSAPRGLNLNYGYSF.

Turning to this clonotype: The conserved closing phenylalanine or tryptophan is absent in this CDR3, likely reflecting a read error. The chain recombines TRBV20-1 with TRBJ2-7, with TRBD2 matching over 8 bases. Per germline, CDR1 DFQATT and CDR2 SNEGSKA (reference sequence). The CDR3 is made up of 18 amino acids. V dropped 4 bases and J dropped 5; count of bases not matched to a gene: 22. CDR3: CSATPGGLEGGVANEQYL. The CDR3 nucleotides are TGCAGTGCTACGCCGGGGGGACTAGAGGGAGGAGTGGCCAACGAGCAGTACTTA.

This clonotype has ten or more counts. The V gene is TRBV10-1, the J gene TRBJ2-2; 10 bases map to TRBD1. The trim removed 6 bases at V and 7 bases at J, leaving 2 bases unmatched. Germline CDR1 and CDR2: WNHNN and SYGVQD (reference sequence). The CDR3 runs to 13 residues. This CDR3 is CASRGQGVGELFF. CDR3 bases: TGCGCCAGCAGAGGACAGGGGGTCGGGGAGCTGTTTTTT.

For this clonotype: The conserved closing phenylalanine or tryptophan is absent in this CDR3, likely reflecting a read error. The chain employs TRBV11-2 and TRBJ2-2, with D possibly called TRBD1 or TRBD2 (6 bases each). The CDR3 has 14 amino acids. Trimming removed 1 base from V and 8 bases from J, with 11 bases in between. Germline V gene lookup returns CDR1 SGHAT and CDR2 FQNNGV. The CDR3 protein is CASSLGTGTGELFL. In nucleotides, the CDR3 is TGTGCCAGCAGCTTAGGTACAGGGACTGGGGAGCTGTTTCTT.

This clonotype has only a few counts. An end of the junction differs from the germline gene, which may be a read error. As DNA, the CDR3 is TGTGCCAGCAGCCTAGATGGGCGGACCGACGAGCTGTACTTC. Translation gives CASSLDGRTDELYF. V and J are TRBV11-2 and TRBJ2-7; unclear D gene. The CDR3 is made up of 14 amino acids. Per the germline V gene, CDR1 is SGHAT and CDR2 is FQNNGV.

Comments on this clonotype: At one of its ends the junction is not consistent with the germline gene, which may arise from a read error. The chain combines TRBV11-1 with TRBJ2-1; 10 bases agree with TRBD2. This CDR3 has 14 amino acids. Germline V gene data show CDR1 as SGHAT and CDR2 as FQDESV (reference sequence). CDR3 sequence: CTSNSGPAGGLLFF. The CDR3 DNA reads as TGTACCAGCAACTCAGGACCAGCGGGAGGGTTGCTGTTCTTC.

The chain recombines TRBV20-1 with TRBJ2-3, with D hard to call. This CDR3 spans 14 amino acids. V was cut by 5 bases and J by 2 bases, with 14 bases left in between. In germline, CDR1 is DFQATT, CDR2 SNEGSKA (reference sequence). In nucleotides, the CDR3 is TGCAGTGCTCACGATTTGTTTGACACAGATACGCAGTATTTT. This codes for CSAHDLFDTDTQYF.

Only a few counts were recorded for this clonotype. A much more abundant neighbour one base away suggests this may be a read error. The chain uses TRBV28 and TRBJ1-2; a possible D gene is TRBD1 (5 bases). V lost 6 bases, J lost 3 bases, and 23 bases lay in between. The CDR3 contains 17 residues. Germline CDR1 is MDHEN and CDR2 is SYDVKM. CDR3 DNA: TGTGCCAGCAGCACTGCGTTGCTCGGGGGAAAAGACTATGGCTACACCTTC. Amino acid sequence: CASSTALLGGKDYGYTF.

About this clonotype itself: At one of its ends the junction is not consistent with the germline gene, which may arise from a read error. This chain connects TRBV11-2 to TRBJ2-7, with 10 bases that match TRBD2. Germline loops: CDR1 SGHAT, CDR2 FQNNGV. CDR3 length: 15 residues. CDR3: CASSLAGTSAYEQYF. CDR3 coding DNA: TGTGCCAGCAGCTTAGCAGGGACTAGCGCGTACGAGCAGTACTTT.

Comment on this clonotype: The germline gene is not matched at one end of the junction; a read error may be the cause. CDR3 loop: CSAGDLGGTDTQCF. The CDR3 bases are TGCAGTGCTGGAGATCTAGGGGGCACAGATACGCAGTGTTTT. This chain uses TRBV20-1 with TRBJ2-3; 7 bases are a match to TRBD1. Looked up from germline, CDR1 is DFQATT and CDR2 is SNEGSKA (reference sequence). This CDR3 is built from 14 residues.

This clonotype came up once. At one boundary the junction diverges from the germline segment, which might be a read error. This CDR3 reads CASNSRDREKVFF. For the CDR3, the DNA is TGTGCCAGCAACTCCCGGGACAGGGAAAAAGTGTTTTTT. This chain joins TRBV6-1 and TRBJ1-4; TRBD1 matches 9 bases. The CDR3 runs to 13 residues. Looked up from germline, CDR1 is MNHNS and CDR2 is SASEGT.

Worth noting for this clonotype: A read error may produce the germline difference seen at one junction end. The V call is TRBV5-1, the J call TRBJ1-3; D is ambiguous. The CDR3 sequence is 13 residues long. The V gene's germline CDR1 is SGHRS and CDR2 YFSETQ. For the CDR3, the DNA is TGCGCTAGCAGCTTGCTCGGTGAAAACACCATATATTTT. Its protein product is CASSLLGENTIYF.

Only a few counts were recorded for this clonotype. The conserved final phenylalanine or tryptophan is absent from the CDR3, which likely points to a read error. The CDR3 region is CASSLAGGGGYEQYS. The CDR3 DNA reads as TGCGCCAGCAGCTTGGCCGGTGGAGGGGGGTACGAGCAGTACTCC. The chain has TRBV5-1 and TRBJ2-7; D is tentatively TRBD1 or TRBD2 (6 bases each). The CDR3 totals 15 residues. V was cut by 0 bases and J by 4 bases, with 14 bases left in between. The germline V gene has CDR1 SGHRS and CDR2 YFSETQ.